This T cell receptor beta chain was obtained from a study of T-cell memory formation after mild COVID-19. Using its own MiXCR run on the 5' RACE reads, TCRdb lists one record per CDR3 protein. The table records under 350,000 distinct CDR3 sequences, about 17% of them present only once. The CDR3 sequence is 14 residues long. Trimming pared 3 bases from V and 9 bases from J, leaving 15 bases between. The germline V gene has CDR1 SGHTA and CDR2 FQGNSA. The source is a man younger than 35 who had mild COVID-19 (a few samples of this study predate the infection). Cell type and time point are not known. The sequencing sample was made of PBMCs or a T cell subset sorted from them (not recorded which). J is TRBJ1-3 and V is TRBV7-2; D is ambiguous. DNA of the CDR3: TGTGCCAGCAGCTTGGGGATCGGCGAAGGCACCATATATTTT. This codes for CASSLGIGEGTIYF.